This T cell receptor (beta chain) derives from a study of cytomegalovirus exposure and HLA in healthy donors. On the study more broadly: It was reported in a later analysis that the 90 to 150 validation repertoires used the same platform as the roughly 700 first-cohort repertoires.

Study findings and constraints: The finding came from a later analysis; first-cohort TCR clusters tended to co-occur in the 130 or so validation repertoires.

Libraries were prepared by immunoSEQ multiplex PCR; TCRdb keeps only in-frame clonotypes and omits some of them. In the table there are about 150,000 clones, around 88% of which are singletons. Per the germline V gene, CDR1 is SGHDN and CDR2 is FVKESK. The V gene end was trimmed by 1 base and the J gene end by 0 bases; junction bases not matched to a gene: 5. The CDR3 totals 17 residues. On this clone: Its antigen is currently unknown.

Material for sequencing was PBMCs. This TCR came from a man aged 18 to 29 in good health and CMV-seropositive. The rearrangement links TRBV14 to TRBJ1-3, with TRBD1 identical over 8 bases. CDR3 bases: TGTGCCAGCAGCCAAGTACAGGGGGTCGGCTCTGGAAACACCATATATTTT. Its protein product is CASSQVQGVGSGNTIYF.